This T cell receptor (beta chain) stems from a study of CD8 T cells in ankylosing spondylitis (dated by TCRdb to about 2017). Turning to the overall study: The study set out to find disease-linked TCR variants by profiling T cell receptor beta repertoires in ankylosing spondylitis patients and healthy donors. Peripheral blood was sampled, and synovial fluid was also collected from ankylosing spondylitis patients. The whole study cohort included some 100 healthy donors and some 27 ankylosing spondylitis patients. Study-wide conclusions, independent of this receptor: According to the report, matched synovial fluid samples from ankylosing spondylitis patients were significantly enriched for the disease-linked clones. Blood from ankylosing spondylitis patients appeared to be characterized by a TCR beta motif composed of under 10 highly homologous amino acid variants. Some TCR beta motif variants had previously been reported in synovial fluid and blood of reactive arthritis patients, which suggested common disease-initiation mechanisms. In peripheral blood, the disease-linked clones were found at relatively low frequencies and had a CD8+ phenotype.

Points on this clonotype: Its antigen specificity is not known. Within one base of it there is no much larger clone, and no base qualities were kept.

Measured from the cysteine to the phenylalanine, the CDR3 is 16 residues long. CDR3 DNA is the only sequence kept; it has 48 bases, read in frame from the first base. V and J are trimmed by 7 bases and 0 bases, and the gene matches miss 5 bases of the junction. Taken from the germline V gene, the CDR1 and CDR2 loops are WSHSY and SAAADI. The run used an Illumina HiSeq 2500. TCR beta libraries were prepared by quantitative 5'-RACE with molecular barcodes. Per the authors' processing: A new computational method based on a probabilistic model of VDJ rearrangement was used to identify disease-linked TCR variants. TCRdb reprocessed the public reads (quality trimming at Q25 with fastp, clone calling with MiXCR) and kept in-frame beta chains. All rows with the same CDR3 protein become a single entry with the most common DNA and genes. The V and J calls here are based on TCRdb, not the publication. This sample comprises 200,000 to 250,000 distinct CDR3 sequences, more than 9% of them detected only once. The ten largest make up about 20% of the sample.

The V gene is TRBV10-2 and the J gene is TRBJ2-5; 13 junctional bases match TRBD2. This receptor was obtained from a male donor with ankylosing spondylitis or in good health (not recorded which). Sequencing was carried out using blood, either unsorted or a sorted T cell fraction (not recorded which). CDR3 protein: CASIRLAGGNQETQYF. The nucleotides are TGCGCCAGCATCAGACTAGCGGGGGGCAACCAAGAGACCCAGTACTTC.